Below are 9 T cell receptor beta chains sequenced from a single sample in a study of T cells after yellow fever vaccination. A single record per CDR3 protein comes from TCRdb applying MiXCR to the 5' RACE reads. The sample holds some 200,000 distinct CDR3 sequences; 8% to 13% are singletons and the top ten take around 34%. This material consisted of CD8+ T cells sorted from PBMCs, taken 15 days after the yellow fever booster vaccination. Receptors originate from a man between 18 and 29 years old who received the YFV17D yellow fever vaccine.

This clonotype came up a few times. The rearrangement links TRBV27 to TRBJ2-7; D might be TRBD1 (6 bases). Germline CDR1 is MNHEY and CDR2 is SMNVEV (reference sequence). Trimming pared 0 bases from V and 4 bases from J, leaving 7 bases between. The CDR3 length is 13 residues. CDR3 amino acids: CASSLSTGYEQYV. In DNA, the CDR3 is TGTGCCAGCAGTTTATCGACAGGATACGAGCAGTACGTC.

The V gene is TRBV10-3, the J gene TRBJ2-5; D may correspond to TRBD1 or TRBD2 (5 bases each). The CDR3 is made up of 14 amino acids. Germline V gene lookup returns CDR1 ENHRY and CDR2 SYGVKD. Trimming stripped 4 bases from V and 1 base from J, with 10 bases between. CDR3 amino acids: CAISGRDAQETQYF. The CDR3 nucleotides read TGTGCCATCAGTGGCCGGGACGCCCAAGAGACCCAGTACTTC.

The J gene is TRBJ1-4, the V gene TRBV15; 7 bases fit TRBD1. Germline V lookup: CDR1 LNHNV, CDR2 YYDKDF (reference sequence). CDR3 length equals 15 residues. Losses at the gene ends were 4 bases for V and 8 bases for J; bases not matched to a gene: 10. CDR3: CATSTRQGRREKLFF. DNA for the CDR3: TGTGCCACCAGCACTCGACAGGGTAGAAGGGAAAAACTGTTTTTT.

This clonotype came up a few times. The rearrangement joins TRBV5-1 to TRBJ1-1; 11 bases line up with TRBD1. The V gene end was trimmed by 4 bases and the J gene end by 5 bases; junction bases not matched to a gene: 10. This CDR3 spans 16 amino acids. From germline, CDR1 is SGHRS and CDR2 YFSETQ. The DNA for the CDR3 is TGCGCCAGCAGCCCGGAGGGACAGGGGGTTCGGACTGAAGCTTTCTTT. Translating gives CASSPEGQGVRTEAFF.

This clonotype was seen only a few times. The chain employs TRBV7-2 and TRBJ2-1, with D possibly being TRBD1 or TRBD2 (6 bases each). Trimming shortened V by 5 bases and J by 3 bases, and 14 bases separated the two germline ends. Germline CDR1 and CDR2: SGHTA and FQGNSA. This CDR3 spans 15 amino acids. For the CDR3, the DNA is TGTGCCAGCAGCCCCATGGGGGGCGACTACAATGAGCAGTTCTTC. It codes for CASSPMGGDYNEQFF.

This clonotype was counted a few times. The chain uses TRBV15 and TRBJ1-1; no clear D gene. V was trimmed by 0 bases and J by 1 base, leaving 9 bases between them. This CDR3 region has 15 residues. Looked up from germline, CDR1 is LNHNV and CDR2 is YYDKDF (reference sequence). In nucleotides, the CDR3 is TGTGCCACCAGCAGAGATTTTGGTTGGAACACTGAAGCTTTCTTT. Its protein product is CATSRDFGWNTEAFF.

In this sample, this clonotype turned up a few times. CDR3 protein: CSVHRDTGELFF. In nucleotides, the CDR3 is TGCAGCGTTCACAGAGACACCGGGGAGCTGTTTTTT. V and J are TRBV29-1 and TRBJ2-2; D remains unclear. Deletions cut 5 bases from V and 3 bases from J, with 7 bases between. This CDR3 contains 12 residues. CDR1 and CDR2 (germline): SQVTM, ANQGSEA.

This clonotype has only a few counts. J is TRBJ2-7 and V is TRBV5-6, with D tentatively TRBD1 (6 bases). Deletions cut 3 bases from V and 9 bases from J, with 16 bases between. This CDR3 is 13 amino acids long. Germline CDR1 reads SGHDT; CDR2 reads YYEEEE. CDR3 nucleotides: TGTGCCAGCAGCTCTTTTACAGGGTCGAGGCAGTACGTC. This translates into CASSSFTGSRQYV.

At least ten counts were recorded for this clonotype. The gene calls are TRBV7-9 and TRBJ1-2; D is uncertain. Trimming took off 4 bases at V and 4 bases at J, with 7 bases between the two ends. The CDR3 runs 12 residues. Germline V gene data show CDR1 as SEHNR and CDR2 as FQNEAQ (reference sequence). The CDR3 sequence is CASSSGAYGYTF. The CDR3 DNA follows: TGTGCCAGCAGCTCAGGAGCCTATGGCTACACCTTC.